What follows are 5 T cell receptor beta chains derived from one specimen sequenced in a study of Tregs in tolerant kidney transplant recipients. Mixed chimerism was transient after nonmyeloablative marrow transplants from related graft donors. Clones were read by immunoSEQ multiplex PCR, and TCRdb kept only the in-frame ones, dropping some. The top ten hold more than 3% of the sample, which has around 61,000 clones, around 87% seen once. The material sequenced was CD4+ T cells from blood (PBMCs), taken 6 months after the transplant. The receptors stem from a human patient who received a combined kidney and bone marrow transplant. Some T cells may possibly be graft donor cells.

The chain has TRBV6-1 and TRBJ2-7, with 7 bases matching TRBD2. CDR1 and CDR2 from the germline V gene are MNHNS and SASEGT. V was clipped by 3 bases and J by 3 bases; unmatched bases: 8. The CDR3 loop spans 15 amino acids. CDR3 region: CASSDPGLVLYEQYF. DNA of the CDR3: TGTGCCAGCAGTGATCCCGGACTAGTGCTCTACGAGCAGTACTTC.

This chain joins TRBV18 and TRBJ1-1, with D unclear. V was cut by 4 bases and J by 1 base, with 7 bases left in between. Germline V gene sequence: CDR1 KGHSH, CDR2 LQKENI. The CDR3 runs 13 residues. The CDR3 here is CASSRPGNTEAFF. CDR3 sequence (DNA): TGTGCCAGCTCACGCCCGGGGAACACTGAAGCTTTCTTT.

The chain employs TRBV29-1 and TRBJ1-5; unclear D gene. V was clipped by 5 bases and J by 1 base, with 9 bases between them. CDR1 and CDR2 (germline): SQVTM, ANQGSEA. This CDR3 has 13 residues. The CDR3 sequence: CSVRRESNQPQHF. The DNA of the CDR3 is TGCAGCGTTCGACGGGAGAGCAATCAGCCCCAGCATTTT.

CDR3 nucleotide sequence: TGCGCCAGCAGCCACCGGACTAGCGGGGACCCAGATACGCAGTATTTT. Its protein is CASSHRTSGDPDTQYF. The chain links TRBV4-1 to TRBJ2-3, with 12 bases lining up with TRBD2. The CDR3 is made up of 16 amino acids. The germline V gene encodes CDR1 MGHRA and CDR2 YSYEKL. With 3 bases clipped from V and 4 bases from J, the junction kept 5 bases outside the gene matches.

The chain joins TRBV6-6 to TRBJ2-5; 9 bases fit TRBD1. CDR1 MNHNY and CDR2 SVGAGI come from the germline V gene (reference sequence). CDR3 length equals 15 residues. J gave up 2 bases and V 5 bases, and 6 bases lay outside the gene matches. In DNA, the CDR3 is TGTGCCAGCAGTGAGCCGGGACAGGGACAAGAGACCCAGTACTTC. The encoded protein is CASSEPGQGQETQYF.